This T cell receptor beta chain derives from a study of T cell responses to AZD1222 COVID-19 vaccine listed by TCRdb under 2021. As for the study more broadly: TCR sequencing covered 230 or so trial participants: 200 to 220 given two doses of AZD1222 and approximately 25 given two doses of MenACWY control vaccine. Trial participants were enrolled by age into subgroups of 18-55, 56-69 and 70-plus years, and around 140, 26 and 57 TCR-sequenced participants, respectively, were included in these subgroups.

As encoded in the germline V gene, CDR1 is SGHVS while CDR2 is FQNEAQ. Trimming removed 2 bases from V and 2 bases from J, leaving 15 bases between the germline ends. The CDR3 starts with the cysteine, ends with the phenylalanine, and has 16 residues. The entry retains the CDR3 DNA only, 48 bases that are in frame from base 1. The sample's time point label, decoded: about 28 days (+/-7) after the second vaccine dose. Because spike-specific TCR depth and breadth did not differ between the two schedules, AZD1222 recipients who got a second dose at roughly 4 weeks were pooled with those who got a second dose at roughly 12 weeks. Vaccinee samples were obtained from the UK trials COV001 and COV002, which included a single-blind randomized controlled phase 2/3 trial of AZD1222 (ChAdOx1 nCoV-19) in healthy adults. Trial participant PBMC samples were collected at day 0 and day 28 after the second dose for TCRbeta chain sequencing.

The CDR3 regions of human TCRbeta chains were analyzed by immunosequencing. Under the source paper's analysis protocol: TCRs in the repertoires were matched against a reference library of SARS-CoV-2-specific TCRs that had been generated with the MIRA antigen-specificity platform. Breadth was defined as the fraction of unique TCRs that were SARS-CoV-2-associated. Depth was defined as the fraction of total T cells that were SARS-CoV-2-associated. Using the MIRA data, each spike-specific TCR was mapped to the spike region that the TCR reacts to and placed in a CD4 or CD8 class. Log10-transformed breadth and depth values were compared by one-way ANOVA with Sidak's multiple comparisons tests. The immuneACCESS repertoire file appears here via TCRdb, limited to in-frame rearrangements. These files lack a portion of the clones; in checked studies, under half of the deficit traces to unresolved V genes, and the cause of the others is not known. The D gene and trimming were derived from the DNA, and the V and J assignments and clone size from that table. This sample holds 80,000 or so clones; about 92% were observed only once. The ten largest clones take up around 4.5% of the sample.

Remarks on this clone: The specificity of this receptor is unknown. Per-nucleotide qualities are absent, and no much larger clonotype sits a single base away.

Study-wide conclusions, independent of this receptor: A significant rise in spike-specific TCR breadth and depth was observed after two AZD1222 doses relative to day 0 and relative to MenACWY recipients. Nearly half of unique spike-specific TCRs reportedly recognized epitopes outside regions mutated in the B.1.351 and B.1.1.7 variants. Conclusions about previously exposed vaccinees were limited because only six or seven AZD1222 recipients were SARS-CoV-2 seropositive at baseline. Vaccine-associated CD4 TCRs spanned the whole spike protein, with dominant responses in regions 160-218 and 743-854. In the small 56-69-year group, the increase in depth fell short of significance, most likely because of low power. Most participants were white British and females outnumbered males, and the authors suggested that clonal diversity may have been underestimated. No day 14 peak-response samples were available, so repertoires were characterized only after the peak T cell response.

This clonotype originated in an adult who received the AZD1222 COVID-19 vaccine. The source material was peripheral blood, sampled 28 days after the second AZD1222 dose. This sequence uses TRBV7-8 and TRBJ2-5; the D segment could be TRBD1, given 6 matching bases. The CDR3 region has the sequence CASSLIELRGQETQYF. The bases read TGTGCCAGCAGCTTAATCGAGTTGAGGGGGCAAGAGACCCAGTACTTC.